This T cell receptor beta chain was recovered during a study of T-cell memory formation after mild COVID-19. Regarding the study as a whole: There was a balanced CD4/CD8 profile in clones contracting day 15 to 85, and later expanders leaned CD4+. Pre-infection memory carried some responding clones, suggesting that cross-reactive memory joined.

V was clipped by 4 bases and J by 7 bases, with 14 bases between them. Germline V gene data show CDR1 as SGHTA and CDR2 as FQGNSA. CDR3 length: 14 residues. TCRdb re-derived calls from the 5' RACE reads in MiXCR, one entry per CDR3 protein. Here the sample spans about 470,000 distinct CDR3 sequences, 20% to 30% being singletons. Of note for this clonotype: Its antigen remains unknown.

The sequenced sample was PBMCs or a T cell subset sorted from them (not recorded which). This TCR came from an adult woman who had mild COVID-19 (a few samples of this study predate the infection). Cell type and time point are not known. The chain links TRBV7-2 to TRBJ2-1; D not certain. Here the CDR3 reads CASSSDRSGNEQFF. For the CDR3, the DNA is TGTGCCAGCAGCTCGGACCGATCGGGTAATGAGCAGTTCTTC.